The 20 T cell receptor beta chains presented below share a single source sample, sequenced in a study of Ad26.COV2.S vaccination and SARS-CoV-2 variants. As to treatment: around 19 received Ad26.COV2.S at low or high dose, single or two shots; about 5 received placebo; per-sample allocation not given. All samples were drawn on day 63, counting from the first vaccine or placebo injection. The assay was immunoSEQ multiplex PCR, and TCRdb's table has in-frame clones only and misses some. The sample includes 380,000 or so clones, about nine tenths of them seen just once. The specimen comprised peripheral blood, sampled in a trial of Ad26.COV2.S vaccine versus placebo. These receptors all come from a person between 18 and 65 years old who received the Ad26.COV2.S COVID-19 vaccine or a placebo.

A note on this clone: Other nucleotide sequences in the sample specify the same CDR3. The J gene is TRBJ2-3, the V gene TRBV6-4; 11 bases fit TRBD2. The CDR3 extends over 15 amino acids. The J segment lost 6 bases and the V segment lost 1 base, leaving 3 bases of the junction unmatched. The germline CDR1 and CDR2 sequences are MRHNA and SNTAGT. CDR3 residues: CASSDLAGGPDTQYF. Here the CDR3 DNA reads TGTGCCAGCAGTGACTTAGCGGGAGGGCCGGATACGCAGTATTTT.

This sequence joins TRBV28 and TRBJ1-2; unclear D gene. In germline, CDR1 is MDHEN, CDR2 SYDVKM. The V end lost 2 bases, the J end lost 4 bases, and 14 bases lay between the germline ends. The CDR3 extends over 15 amino acids. The CDR3, as DNA: TGTGCCAGCAGTTTAAGTGGGCAGCCAACCTATGGCTACACCTTC. This encodes CASSLSGQPTYGYTF.

The chain has TRBV18 and TRBJ1-5; TRBD1 matches at 7 bases. V was clipped by 1 base and J by 2 bases; unmatched bases: 8. Germline V gene data show CDR1 as KGHSH and CDR2 as LQKENI. This CDR3 has 17 residues. The CDR3 DNA reads as TGTGCCAGCTCACCACTGGGGACAGAAGAGGGCAATCAGCCCCAGCATTTT. Its translation: CASSPLGTEEGNQPQHF.

V and J are TRBV10-1 and TRBJ1-6, with 8 bases fitting TRBD1. Germline V lookup: CDR1 WNHNN, CDR2 SYGVQD (reference sequence). V was clipped by 9 bases and J by 3 bases; unmatched bases: 13. The CDR3 length is 17 residues. CDR3 region: CASHPRDRKHYNSPLHF. In DNA, the CDR3 is TGCGCCAGTCACCCCAGGGACAGGAAGCACTATAATTCACCCCTCCACTTT.

The chain combines TRBV2 with TRBJ1-1; D remains ambiguous. The CDR3 contains 15 residues. V was cut by 6 bases and J by 1 base, with 15 bases left in between. Germline CDR1 reads SNHLY; CDR2 reads FYNNEI. The CDR3 DNA is TGTGCCAGCAGCCCGCCCCCGGTAGGGAACACTGAAGCTTTCTTT. Its protein product is CASSPPPVGNTEAFF.

In DNA, the CDR3 is TGTGCCAGCAGTTTTGGACAGGGAGGCTATGGCTACACCTTC. It translates to CASSFGQGGYGYTF. The chain carries TRBV6-5 and TRBJ1-2; 8 nucleotides align to TRBD1. Germline V gene data show CDR1 as MNHEY and CDR2 as SVGAGI. This CDR3 spans 14 amino acids. Trimming took 4 bases from V and 4 from J; bases not matched to a gene: 5.

The chain joins TRBV7-9 to TRBJ2-5, with TRBD1 identical over 9 bases. This CDR3 has 17 amino acids. V shed 5 bases, J shed 4 bases, and the junction held 14 bases outside the gene matches. The germline V gene encodes CDR1 SEHNR and CDR2 FQNEAQ (reference sequence). The CDR3 DNA is TGTGCCAGCAGCCCGTCCGGGACAGGGTACAGTCGAGAGACCCAGTACTTC. It specifies CASSPSGTGYSRETQYF.

This clone was detected only once. The chain links TRBV5-4 to TRBJ2-5; D is uncertain. Germline assignment: CDR1 SGHNT and CDR2 YYREEE (reference sequence). The CDR3 sequence is 11 residues long. Trimming took 3 bases from V and 4 from J, leaving 4 bases between them. CDR3 in DNA: TGTGCCAGCAGCTCAGGAGAGACCCAGTACTTC. Residues: CASSSGETQYF. The full variable domain, rest sourced from reference TRBV5-4 and TRBJ2-5, is ETGVTQSPTHLIKTRGQQVTLRCSSQSGHNTVSWYQQALGQGPQFIFQYYREEENGRGNFPPRFSGLQFPNYSSELNVNALELDDSALYLCASSSGETQYFGPGTRLLVL.

This clone appeared once. CDR3 residues: CASSEGSSQNTEAFF. The CDR3 DNA is TGTGCCAGCAGTGAAGGGAGCTCACAGAACACTGAAGCTTTCTTT. J is TRBJ1-1 and V is TRBV6-1; D not resolved. This CDR3 has 15 amino acids. Trimming removed 1 base at V and 1 base at J, with 10 bases between. Germline CDR1 is MNHNS and CDR2 is SASEGT.

This clone occurred once. V gene TRBV7-8 combines with J gene TRBJ1-5, with a weak D call TRBD1 (5 bases). The germline V gene has CDR1 SGHVS and CDR2 FQNEAQ. CDR3 size: 13 residues. The V end lost 0 bases, the J end lost 8 bases, and 8 bases lay between the germline ends. CDR3 loop: CASSLAQGKPQHF. CDR3 nucleotide sequence: TGTGCCAGCAGCTTAGCGCAGGGCAAGCCCCAGCATTTT.

The chain has TRBV29-1 and TRBJ1-4, with no clear D. CDR1 is SQVTM and CDR2 is ANQGSEA in the germline V gene. CDR3 length: 11 amino acids. V was pared by 5 bases and J by 7 bases, with 8 bases between. In DNA, the CDR3 is TGCAGCGTTCAGGCCCTTGAAAAACTGTTTTTT. Encoded protein: CSVQALEKLFF.

The chain couples TRBV7-9 to TRBJ2-6; D is unclear. The CDR3 covers 16 residues. Germline lookup yields CDR1 SEHNR and CDR2 FQNEAQ (reference sequence). The V and J ends lost 5 bases and 0 bases respectively, with 11 bases between them. CDR3 in DNA: TGTGCCAGCAGCACCCTCCAGAGCTCTGGGGCCAACGTCCTGACTTTC. Encoded protein: CASSTLQSSGANVLTF.

The chain joins TRBV28 to TRBJ2-7; D is unresolved. This CDR3 has 12 residues. V dropped 6 bases and J dropped 4 bases, with 10 bases sitting between them. CDR1 and CDR2 from the germline V gene are MDHEN and SYDVKM. The CDR3 DNA follows: TGTGCCAGCAGAGAGGATCGATACGAGCAGTACTTC. Residues: CASREDRYEQYF.

The rearrangement uses TRBV28 and TRBJ1-5; weak D call: TRBD1 (6 bases). Per germline, CDR1 MDHEN and CDR2 SYDVKM. The CDR3 extends over 15 amino acids. V lost 7 bases and J 0 bases, leaving 13 bases between the germline ends. The CDR3, as DNA: TGTGCCAGCATCGTACAGGGATCTAGCAATCAGCCCCAGCATTTT. Translated, it gives CASIVQGSSNQPQHF.

The chain is built from TRBV7-9 and TRBJ2-3; 9 bases map to TRBD2. CDR3 length equals 16 residues. The germline V gene has CDR1 SEHNR and CDR2 FQNEAQ (reference sequence). Unmatched junction bases numbered 3, after V lost 0 bases and J lost 2 bases. The CDR3 protein is CASSLARGGDTDTQYF. Written as DNA, the CDR3 is TGTGCCAGCAGCTTAGCGCGGGGGGGCGACACAGATACGCAGTATTTT.

V gene TRBV7-3 combines with J gene TRBJ2-5; 7 bases align to TRBD2. Germline V CDR1 and CDR2: SGHTA, FQGTGA. V shed 2 bases, J shed 0 bases, and the junction held 3 bases outside the gene matches. The CDR3 contains 15 residues. Here the CDR3 DNA reads TGTGCCAGCAGCTTACTGGGGACTAACCAAGAGACCCAGTACTTC. This translates into CASSLLGTNQETQYF.

To note about this clone: Additional DNA sequences in this sample encode the identical CDR3. J is TRBJ2-7 and V is TRBV5-4; the match to TRBD1 covers 7 bases. The V gene end was trimmed by 0 bases and the J gene end by 2 bases; junction bases not matched to a gene: 2. Germline V gene lookup returns CDR1 SGHNT and CDR2 YYREEE (reference sequence). The CDR3 covers 14 residues. The CDR3 bases are TGTGCCAGCAGCTTGGGACAGGGCGCCTACGAGCAGTACTTC. Translation gives CASSLGQGAYEQYF. Full variable domain (rest looked up from reference TRBV5-4 and TRBJ2-7): ETGVTQSPTHLIKTRGQQVTLRCSSQSGHNTVSWYQQALGQGPQFIFQYYREEENGRGNFPPRFSGLQFPNYSSELNVNALELDDSALYLCASSLGQGAYEQYFGPGTRLTVT.

The rearrangement links TRBV27 to TRBJ1-5; unclear D gene. CDR3 length equals 12 residues. Trimming removed 7 bases from V and 4 bases from J, with 8 bases in between. CDR1 is MNHEY and CDR2 is SMNVEV in the germline V gene (reference sequence). For the CDR3, the DNA is TGTGCCAGCAAGGGCGGAAATCAGCCCCAGCATTTT. Translation: CASKGGNQPQHF.

The rearrangement joins TRBV9 to TRBJ2-1; 13 positions agree with TRBD2. Germline V gene data show CDR1 as SGDLS and CDR2 as YYNGEE. The CDR3 totals 17 residues. V dropped 3 bases and J dropped 9; count of bases not matched to a gene: 12. The CDR3 spells CASSAQGTSGTSGEQFF. As DNA, the CDR3 is TGTGCCAGCAGCGCTCAAGGGACTAGCGGGACGAGTGGTGAGCAGTTCTTC.

The rearrangement links TRBV19 to TRBJ2-7, with D perhaps TRBD2 (6 bases). Trimming took off 6 bases at V and 2 bases at J, with 14 bases between the two ends. The V gene's germline CDR1 is LNHDA and CDR2 SQIVND (reference sequence). The CDR3 covers 14 residues. The CDR3 coding sequence is TGTGCCAGTAGCGAGAGAGGGACTCCCTACGAGCAGTACTTC. Its protein product is CASSERGTPYEQYF.